This is a list of T cell receptor beta chains from one sample in a study of T cell responses to AZD1222 COVID-19 vaccine. Sequenced by immunoSEQ multiplex PCR; TCRdb stores in-frame clones only, minus some. This sample has about 170,000 clones, with approximately 90% found just once. Material: peripheral blood, obtained 28 days after the second AZD1222 dose. These receptors all come from an adult who received the AZD1222 COVID-19 vaccine. CDR3s include the opening cysteine and the closing phenylalanine or tryptophan. D genes are given only for firm matches. Clone size appears in some rows only: once, few, many, or a class for an expanded clone.

TRBD1 | TRBJ1-3 | TRBV5-6 | NA | CASSFNRGRVGNTIYF | TGTGCCAGCAGCTTCAACAGGGGGCGAGTCGGAAACACCATATATTTT
TRBD1 | TRBJ2-7 | TRBV7-9 | NA | CASSLAPGRGFEQYF | TGTGCCAGCAGCTTAGCGCCGGGCAGGGGGTTCGAGCAGTACTTC
TRBD1 | TRBJ1-4 | TRBV9 | NA | CASSVGTGGSEKLFF | TGTGCCAGCAGCGTCGGTACAGGGGGTAGTGAAAAACTGTTTTTT
NA | TRBJ1-1 | TRBV19 | NA | CASRDGQRNTEAFF | TGTGCCAGTAGGGACGGACAGAGGAACACTGAAGCTTTCTTT
NA | TRBJ2-5 | TRBV7-6 | once | CASGIQETQYF | TGTGCCAGCGGGATCCAAGAGACCCAGTACTTC
TRBD1 | TRBJ1-1 | TRBV6-5 | NA | CATRTGGKSTEAFF | TGTGCCACCCGGACAGGGGGTAAGAGCACTGAAGCTTTCTTT
TRBD1 | TRBJ1-4 | TRBV7-2 | NA | CASSRDRGNEKLFF | TGTGCCAGCAGCAGGGACAGGGGTAATGAAAAACTGTTTTTT
NA | TRBJ2-7 | TRBV9 | NA | CASSVAEGGYEQYF | TGTGCCAGCAGCGTAGCGGAGGGCGGCTACGAGCAGTACTTC
NA | TRBJ1-3 | TRBV30 | NA | CAWSASGVWQTGNTIYF | TGTGCCTGGAGCGCAAGCGGCGTATGGCAGACTGGAAACACCATATATTTT
NA | TRBJ2-7 | TRBV4-1 | NA | CASSPGRGRGAYEQYF | TGCGCCAGCAGCCCCGGGAGGGGGCGGGGGGCCTACGAGCAGTACTTC
NA | TRBJ1-5 | TRBV3-1/TRBV3-2 | NA | CASSQGPGLNQPQHF | TGTGCCAGCAGCCAAGGGCCAGGCCTTAATCAGCCCCAGCATTTT
NA | TRBJ1-2 | TRBV4-3 | NA | CASSRQGGGYGYTF | TGCGCCAGCAGCCGCCAGGGCGGAGGTTATGGCTACACCTTC
NA | TRBJ1-4 | TRBV15 | NA | CATSTRQDDEKLFF | TGTGCCACCAGCACCCGACAGGATGACGAAAAACTGTTTTTT
NA | TRBJ1-2 | TRBV6-5 | NA | CAITARGNYGYTF | TGTGCCATTACAGCGAGGGGTAACTATGGCTACACCTTC
NA | TRBJ1-6 | TRBV6-4 | NA | CASSGGWALYNSPLHF | TGTGCCAGCAGTGGGGGGTGGGCCCTCTATAATTCACCCCTCCACTTT
NA | TRBJ2-7 | TRBV4-1 | NA | CASSQDWGNTYEQYF | TGCGCCAGCAGCCAAGACTGGGGGAACACCTACGAGCAGTACTTC
NA | TRBJ1-1 | TRBV19 | NA | CASTPWAVTEAFF | TGTGCCAGTACCCCCTGGGCTGTCACTGAAGCTTTCTTT
TRBD1 | TRBJ1-6 | TRBV19 | few | CASTPGTGTGNSPLHF | TGTGCCAGTACCCCCGGGACAGGGACCGGCAATTCACCCCTCCACTTT
TRBD2 | TRBJ2-1 | TRBV19 | NA | CASSPGGGGPAEQFF | TGTGCCAGTTCTCCCGGAGGCGGGGGGCCGGCTGAGCAGTTCTTC
NA | TRBJ1-1 | TRBV27 | NA | CASSWGRRAFF | TGTGCCAGCTCCTGGGGGCGCAGAGCTTTCTTT
NA | TRBJ2-7 | TRBV29-1 | NA | CSVGVGINEQYF | TGCAGCGTTGGGGTGGGGATTAACGAGCAGTACTTC
NA | TRBJ2-7 | TRBV6-1 | NA | CASSEAGFLFYEQYF | TGTGCCAGCAGTGAAGCTGGATTCCTATTCTACGAGCAGTACTTC
NA | TRBJ1-1 | TRBV19 | NA | CASSVGVGIAEAFF | TGTGCCAGTAGTGTTGGGGTGGGCATCGCTGAAGCTTTCTTT
NA | TRBJ1-1 | TRBV7-2 | few | CASNLPRNTEAFF | TGTGCCAGCAACCTTCCCCGAAACACTGAAGCTTTCTTT
NA | TRBJ2-1 | TRBV5-4 | NA | CASSPRTGYNEQFF | TGTGCCAGCAGCCCGCGGACGGGTTACAATGAGCAGTTCTTC
NA | TRBJ2-1 | TRBV23-1 | NA | CASSARLEQFF | TGCGCCAGCTCCGCTCGTTTGGAGCAGTTCTTC
TRBD1 | TRBJ2-7 | TRBV6-5 | once | CASSWGQDYEQYF | TGTGCCAGCAGTTGGGGACAGGACTACGAGCAGTACTTC
NA | TRBJ2-7 | TRBV6-5 | few | CASSYQPDSIHEQYF | TGTGCCAGCAGTTACCAACCGGACAGTATCCACGAGCAGTACTTC
NA | TRBJ2-3 | TRBV3-1/TRBV3-2 | once | CASSQWGIKGNTQYF | TGTGCCAGCAGCCAGTGGGGGATTAAGGGAAATACGCAGTATTTT
TRBD1 | TRBJ2-3 | TRBV10-1 | NA | CASNATGETTDTQYF | TGCGCCAGCAACGCGACAGGGGAGACCACAGATACGCAGTATTTT
NA | TRBJ2-7 | TRBV6-2/TRBV6-3 | NA | CASSYAGTYEQYF | TGTGCCAGCAGTTACGCAGGGACCTACGAGCAGTACTTC
NA | TRBJ1-1 | TRBV2 | NA | CASSDHLNTEAFF | TGTGCCAGCAGTGATCACCTGAACACTGAAGCTTTCTTT
NA | TRBJ1-1 | TRBV6-5 | NA | CASSYGAEAFF | TGTGCCAGCAGTTACGGGGCTGAAGCTTTCTTT
NA | TRBJ1-6 | TRBV4-2 | NA | CASSQARAQNYNSPLHF | TGTGCCAGCAGCCAAGCCCGTGCACAGAACTATAATTCACCCCTCCACTTT
NA | TRBJ1-5 | TRBV6-2/TRBV6-3 | NA | CASSYSRGRGSQPQHF | TGTGCCAGCAGTTACTCCAGGGGCAGGGGAAGTCAGCCCCAGCATTTT
TRBD1 | TRBJ1-5 | TRBV6-1 | NA | CASSERGYRGVEGRFNQPQHF | TGTGCCAGCAGTGAAAGGGGTTACAGGGGAGTAGAGGGCCGTTTTAATCAGCCCCAGCATTTT
TRBD2 | TRBJ2-2 | TRBV3-1/TRBV3-2 | NA | CASSQSSPRGLAGGSTGELFF | TGTGCCAGCAGCCAATCCTCTCCAAGGGGACTAGCGGGGGGGAGCACCGGGGAGCTGTTTTTT
NA | TRBJ2-3 | TRBV7-9 | NA | CASSSSGVSDTQYF | TGTGCCAGCAGCTCGTCGGGTGTATCGGATACGCAGTATTTT
NA | TRBJ2-7 | TRBV18 | NA | CASSHSRQGTYEQYF | TGTGCCAGCTCACATTCACGGCAGGGGACCTACGAGCAGTACTTC
TRBD1 | TRBJ1-2 | TRBV18 | once | CASSPGTGIRRRNYGYTF | TGTGCCAGCTCACCTGGGACAGGGATCCGCCGTCGAAACTATGGCTACACCTTC
TRBD2 | TRBJ2-1 | TRBV7-6 | NA | CASSRTGGEYNEQFF | TGTGCCAGCAGCCGGACGGGGGGGGAATACAATGAGCAGTTCTTC
NA | TRBJ2-7 | TRBV3-1/TRBV3-2 | few | CASSQEPPKFSGYEQYF | TGTGCCAGCAGCCAAGAACCCCCTAAGTTCTCGGGATACGAGCAGTACTTC
TRBD1 | TRBJ2-6 | TRBV5-4 | NA | CASSNRGNSGANVLTF | TGTGCCAGCAGTAACAGGGGGAACTCTGGGGCCAACGTCCTGACTTTC
NA | TRBJ2-7 | TRBV12-3/TRBV12-4 | NA | CASREQGQEQYF | TGTGCCAGCAGGGAACAGGGACAAGAGCAGTACTTC
NA | TRBJ1-5 | TRBV19 | NA | CASSARSEGRNQPQHF | TGTGCCAGTAGTGCCCGATCTGAGGGGCGCAATCAGCCCCAGCATTTT
NA | TRBJ1-1 | TRBV6-5 | NA | CASSYSQWGEAFF | TGTGCCAGCAGTTACTCCCAGTGGGGTGAAGCTTTCTTT
NA | TRBJ2-7 | TRBV6-5 | NA | CASSYVGGTYEQYF | TGTGCCAGCAGTTATGTAGGGGGTACCTACGAGCAGTACTTC
NA | TRBJ2-7 | TRBV12-3/TRBV12-4 | NA | CASSRDPREQYF | TGTGCCAGCAGTCGGGACCCTAGAGAGCAGTACTTC
NA | TRBJ1-1 | TRBV18 | few | CASKGGANTEAFF | TGTGCCAGCAAAGGGGGGGCGAACACTGAAGCTTTCTTT
NA | TRBJ2-1 | TRBV6-1 | NA | CASSEDFQGTDNEQFF | TGTGCCAGCAGTGAAGATTTTCAGGGGACGGACAATGAGCAGTTCTTC
NA | TRBJ1-1 | TRBV19 | few | CASTVGPPQGEAFF | TGTGCCAGTACTGTAGGTCCTCCACAAGGTGAAGCTTTCTTT
NA | TRBJ1-6 | TRBV7-9 | NA | CASSPGTSLSSYNSPLHF | TGTGCCAGCAGCCCAGGGACGTCGTTGAGCTCCTATAATTCACCCCTCCACTTT
NA | TRBJ2-1 | TRBV5-1 | NA | CATSPDYNEQFF | TGCGCCACCTCCCCAGACTACAATGAGCAGTTCTTC
NA | TRBJ2-2 | TRBV7-8 | few | CASSFRRAGELFF | TGTGCCAGCAGCTTTCGGAGGGCCGGGGAGCTGTTTTTT
TRBD1 | TRBJ2-7 | TRBV18 | NA | CASSPPGTGSPYEQYF | TGTGCCAGCTCACCACCGGGGACAGGGTCCCCCTACGAGCAGTACTTC
NA | TRBJ2-1 | TRBV7-9 | NA | CASSLGAKGSYNEQFF | TGTGCCAGCAGCTTAGGGGCCAAGGGGAGCTACAATGAGCAGTTCTTC
TRBD1 | TRBJ2-2 | TRBV19 | NA | CASRDREVYRTGELFF | TGTGCCAGCCGGGACAGGGAGGTTTACAGGACCGGGGAGCTGTTTTTT
NA | TRBJ1-2 | TRBV20-1 | NA | CSASDNYGYTF | TGCAGTGCTTCCGACAACTATGGCTACACCTTC
NA | TRBJ2-7 | TRBV29-1 | NA | CSGPGQYF | TGCAGCGGGCCCGGGCAGTACTTC